Listed below are T cell receptor beta chains from one sample, sequenced in a study of T-cell memory formation after mild COVID-19. TCRdb passed the 5' RACE reads through MiXCR, listing each CDR3 protein once. The table shows some 600,000 distinct CDR3 sequences, with around 15% occurring only once. The sequenced material came from PBMCs or a T cell subset sorted from them (not recorded which). The source of these receptors is an adult woman who had mild COVID-19 (a few samples of this study predate the infection). Cell type and time point are not known. CDR3s include the opening cysteine and the closing phenylalanine or tryptophan. A D gene is named only where the DNA matches it firmly. Part of the rows lack a size; the others show once, few, many or a class for expanded clones.

DNA	CDR3	V	J	D	length	size
TGTGCCAGCGCCCGGGAGTCGCGAAACACCATATATTTT	CASARESRNTIYF	TRBV6-5	TRBJ1-3	-	13	-
TGTGCCACCATTTACAGGGGCAGCTCTGGAAACACCATATATTTT	CATIYRGSSGNTIYF	TRBV19	TRBJ1-3	TRBD1	15	-
TGTGCCAGCAGCCGATACACGGGGGCGTATGAGCAGTTCTTC	CASSRYTGAYEQFF	TRBV6-5	TRBJ2-1	-	14	few
TGTGCCAGCAGCGCAGGACAGGCCAACTATGGCTACACCTTC	CASSAGQANYGYTF	TRBV9	TRBJ1-2	TRBD1	14	-
TGTGCCAGTAATGGACCTCGCAGGGGGCAGGGAACCTCCTACGAGCAGTACTTC	CASNGPRRGQGTSYEQYF	TRBV19	TRBJ2-7	TRBD1	18	few
TGTGCCATCAGCGGGACGGCTGATCAGCCCCAGCATTTT	CAISGTADQPQHF	TRBV10-3	TRBJ1-5	-	13	-
TGTGCCAGCAGCCTCTCCGGACCCGGGGTAGGAAGCATTCAGTACTTC	CASSLSGPGVGSIQYF	TRBV3-1	TRBJ2-4	-	16	-
TGTGCATTGAGTGAAGGGGTAGCGGGTGCCTACGAGCAGTACTTC	CALSEGVAGAYEQYF	TRBV30	TRBJ2-7	TRBD2	15	-
TGTGCCATCAGTGAGTTGGAGACCCAGTACTTC	CAISELETQYF	TRBV10-3	TRBJ2-5	-	11	-
TGTGCCACCAGTGATTTTGGGGGGAGCTCCTACAATGAGCAGTTCTTC	CATSDFGGSSYNEQFF	TRBV24-1	TRBJ2-1	-	16	many
TGTGCCAGCAGTTTTTTCAGCTCCTACAATGAGCAGTTCTTC	CASSFFSSYNEQFF	TRBV27	TRBJ2-1	-	14	-
TGTGCCAGCAGCCGACAGGTCACCTACGAGCAGTACTTC	CASSRQVTYEQYF	TRBV4-2	TRBJ2-7	-	13	few
TGTGCCAGAGGGACTAGCGGGGGCGCGAACACCGGGGAGCTGTTTTTT	CARGTSGGANTGELFF	TRBV2	TRBJ2-2	TRBD2	16	-
TGTGCCAGCAGCCGACTAGCGGGAGTATCCGATGAGCAGTTCTTC	CASSRLAGVSDEQFF	TRBV12-3/TRBV12-4	TRBJ2-1	TRBD2	15	few
TGTGCCAGCAGCAAAGGGAATGGATCTGGGGCCAACGTCCTGACTTTC	CASSKGNGSGANVLTF	TRBV21-1	TRBJ2-6	-	16	-
TGTGCTAGTGGTCCCCGGCACGGAGATACGCAGTATTTT	CASGPRHGDTQYF	TRBV12-5	TRBJ2-3	-	13	-
TGTGCCAGCTCACCGGACAGGGGGTCCTACGAGCAGTACTTC	CASSPDRGSYEQYF	TRBV7-2	TRBJ2-7	TRBD1	14	many
TGTGCCAGCAGTTACAATAGCGGACCCCTCACCGGGGAGCTGTTTTTT	CASSYNSGPLTGELFF	TRBV6-5	TRBJ2-2	-	16	few
TGTGCCAGCAGCCGGGCGGACAGTTTCACCGGGGAGCTGTTTTTT	CASSRADSFTGELFF	TRBV6-5	TRBJ2-2	-	15	few
TGTGCCAGCAGTGAAGCGGCGGGTCCCCCTTTT	CASSEAAGPPF	TRBV6-1	TRBJ1-1	-	11	-
TGTGCCAGCGGAGGATATAGCAATCAGCCCCAGCATTTT	CASGGYSNQPQHF	TRBV27	TRBJ1-5	-	13	few
TGCGCCAGCAGCGGCGGAGACAGGGGGCACGGCTACACCTTC	CASSGGDRGHGYTF	TRBV5-1	TRBJ1-2	TRBD1	14	-
TGCGCCAGCAGCTTGGCCGGTTTAGCGGGAGCGTACAATGAGCAGTTCTTC	CASSLAGLAGAYNEQFF	TRBV5-1	TRBJ2-1	TRBD2	17	-
TGTGCCAGCAGTTTCGGGACTAGCGGGGGGGATACGCAGTATTTT	CASSFGTSGGDTQYF	TRBV12-3/TRBV12-4	TRBJ2-3	TRBD2	15	few
TGTGCCAGCTCACCGGGAGCGGGGGCAGCAGATACGCAGTATTTT	CASSPGAGAADTQYF	TRBV18	TRBJ2-3	TRBD2	15	-
TGTGCCAGCAGCTTAGCCCGCCCAGGTAGCGGGAGATATGGGGCCAACGTCCTGACTTTC	CASSLARPGSGRYGANVLTF	TRBV7-2	TRBJ2-6	TRBD2	20	-
TGCGCCAGCAGCTTGGGAGCAGGCGGCATCAATCAGCCCCAGCATTTT	CASSLGAGGINQPQHF	TRBV5-1	TRBJ1-5	-	16	-
TGTGCCAGCAGCGGGGACGGCGACTCTGGGGCCAACGTCCTGACTTTC	CASSGDGDSGANVLTF	TRBV4-2	TRBJ2-6	-	16	-
TGTGCCAGCAGCCAAAGACAGTTAAGGAGCACCGGGGAGCTGTTTTTT	CASSQRQLRSTGELFF	TRBV3-1	TRBJ2-2	-	16	few
TGCAGTGCTAGTACCGTCGGGAGGTCCGACAATGAGCAGTTCTTC	CSASTVGRSDNEQFF	TRBV20-1	TRBJ2-1	TRBD2	15	few
TGCAGTGCTAGACAGCTAGGACAGCCGGCTACTAATTCACCCCTCCACTTT	CSARQLGQPATNSPLHF	TRBV20-1	TRBJ1-6	-	17	few
TGTGCCAGCCCACCGCTGGGCGGGGCAGATACGCAGTATTTT	CASPPLGGADTQYF	TRBV7-9	TRBJ2-3	-	14	few
TGCGCCAGCAGCCCCGTTTCGCGGGATCCAGATACGCAGTATTTT	CASSPVSRDPDTQYF	TRBV5-1	TRBJ2-3	-	15	few
TGTGCCAGCAGTTATTACCGGGGGAGCTCCTACAATGAGCAGTTCTTC	CASSYYRGSSYNEQFF	TRBV6-5	TRBJ2-1	-	16	few
TGTGCCAGTAGTATAGATCGGGCAGGAACAGGGGGGAACTATGGCTACACCTTC	CASSIDRAGTGGNYGYTF	TRBV19	TRBJ1-2	TRBD1	18	-
TGTGCCAGCAGCTCGGGGCGTTTCGCTGAAGCTTTCTTT	CASSSGRFAEAFF	TRBV7-3	TRBJ1-1	-	13	few
TGCAGTGCTAGAGATGGGCTAGCGGGAGGGAGTGAGCAGTACTTC	CSARDGLAGGSEQYF	TRBV20-1	TRBJ2-7	TRBD2	15	-
TGTGCCACCAGTGATCATCGCGCCGGGACCTACGAGCAGTACTTC	CATSDHRAGTYEQYF	TRBV24-1	TRBJ2-7	-	15	-
TGTGCCAGCAGCTTCTGGGGGGAGTTAAATGAGCAGTTCTTC	CASSFWGELNEQFF	TRBV5-4	TRBJ2-1	-	14	-
TGTGCCAGCAGTTTCCCGCGGCTTTGGACAGGAGGAACCGGGGAGCTGTTTTTT	CASSFPRLWTGGTGELFF	TRBV12-3/TRBV12-4	TRBJ2-2	TRBD1	18	-
TGTGCCAGCAGCCAAGGGACTAGCGGGAATGAAAAGACCCAGTACTTC	CASSQGTSGNEKTQYF	TRBV7-2	TRBJ2-5	TRBD2	16	many
TGCAGTGCTAGCTATTCCGCGGGACCTGTATTCTACGAGCAGTACTTC	CSASYSAGPVFYEQYF	TRBV20-1	TRBJ2-7	-	16	-
TGCGCCAGCAGCCAAACCGCGGGAAGTTCGAGAACTGAAGCTTTCTTT	CASSQTAGSSRTEAFF	TRBV4-1	TRBJ1-1	-	16	-
TGTGCCAGCAGCCCCGGACAGGCGAGTGAAGCTTTCTTT	CASSPGQASEAFF	TRBV6-5	TRBJ1-1	TRBD1	13	-
TGTGCCAGCAGTTTGAGGAACGGGGAGCTGTTTTTT	CASSLRNGELFF	TRBV12-3/TRBV12-4	TRBJ2-2	-	12	-
TGTGCCAGTAGTATAGGAGGGTCCAGGCCCTATGGCTACACCTTC	CASSIGGSRPYGYTF	TRBV19	TRBJ1-2	-	15	-
TGTGCCAGCGTGGACAGTGTAAATGAAAAACTGTTTTTT	CASVDSVNEKLFF	TRBV6-6	TRBJ1-4	-	13	few